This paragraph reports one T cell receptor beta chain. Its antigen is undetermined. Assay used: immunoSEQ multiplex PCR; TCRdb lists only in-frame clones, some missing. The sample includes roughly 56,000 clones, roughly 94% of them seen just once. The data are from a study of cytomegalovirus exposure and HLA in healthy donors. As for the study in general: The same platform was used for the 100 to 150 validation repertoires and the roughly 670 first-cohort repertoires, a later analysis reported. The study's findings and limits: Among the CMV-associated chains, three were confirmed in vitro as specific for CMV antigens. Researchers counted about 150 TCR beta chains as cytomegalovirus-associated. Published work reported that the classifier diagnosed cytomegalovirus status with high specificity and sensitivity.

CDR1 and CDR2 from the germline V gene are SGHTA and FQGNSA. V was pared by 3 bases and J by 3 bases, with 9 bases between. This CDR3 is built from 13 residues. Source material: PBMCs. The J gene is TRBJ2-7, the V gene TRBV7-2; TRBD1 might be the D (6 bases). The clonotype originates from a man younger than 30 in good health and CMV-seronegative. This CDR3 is CASSFQTGYEQYF. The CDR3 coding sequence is TGTGCCAGCAGCTTTCAGACAGGCTACGAGCAGTACTTC.